This TCR beta chain emerged from a study of T cell responses to AZD1222 COVID-19 vaccine. The J segment lost 3 bases and the V segment lost 0 bases, leaving 10 bases of the junction unmatched. Germline V gives CDR1 MNHEY, CDR2 SVGEGT. The CDR3 totals 17 residues. Concerning this clone itself: As yet, its antigen is unknown.

Study-wide results and limits: Clonal diversity may have been underestimated in mostly white British donors. Spike-spanning, vaccine-associated CD4 TCRs were dominant at 160-218 and 743-854. Spike-specific TCR breadth and depth went up after people got two AZD1222 doses.

Second-dose recipients at about 4 or about 12 weeks were treated as one pooled group. Generated by immunoSEQ multiplex PCR, the TCRdb table keeps only in-frame clones and is missing some. Altogether 100,000 to 150,000 clones are present, 86% being singletons, with the ten largest covering roughly 3.1%. The material sequenced was peripheral blood, taken 28 days after the second AZD1222 dose. The receptor was isolated from an adult who received the AZD1222 COVID-19 vaccine. The genes are TRBV6-2 or TRBV6-3 and TRBJ2-5, with 7 bases fitting TRBD1. The CDR3 here is CASSYSLEGALKETQYF. Here the CDR3 DNA reads TGTGCCAGCAGTTACTCGTTAGAGGGGGCACTTAAAGAGACCCAGTACTTC.